These T cell receptor beta chains were read from a single sample in a study of blood T cell repertoires in COVID-19. Repertoires were generated with immunoSEQ multiplex PCR, while TCRdb's copy carries only in-frame clones and drops some. This sample yields around 230,000 clones, of which 82% are seen a single time; 9.5% to 15% belongs to the top ten. Source material: peripheral blood. All receptors derive from a woman aged 60-75 years with active or convalescent COVID-19. Each CDR3 is given with its conserved first and last residue. Fields, in order: clone size, J gene, V gene, D gene, CDR3 DNA, CDR3 protein. D genes are given only for firm matches. Clone sizes are given selectively: once, few, many, or a class where the clone is expanded.

clone_size: -; j_call: TRBJ1-5; v_call: TRBV6-5; d_call: TRBD1; cdr3_nt: TGTGCCAGCAGTCCCCAGGGGGCGCGGGTGCCCCAGCATTTT; cdr3_aa: CASSPQGARVPQHF
clone_size: -; j_call: TRBJ2-2; v_call: TRBV15; d_call: TRBD1; cdr3_nt: TGTGCCACCCGGGACAGGGTTTCCGGGGAGCTGTTTTTT; cdr3_aa: CATRDRVSGELFF
clone_size: -; j_call: TRBJ1-1; v_call: TRBV3-1/TRBV3-2; d_call: -; cdr3_nt: TGTGCCAGCAGCCAAGAATTCGGGGTCACTGAAGCTTTCTTT; cdr3_aa: CASSQEFGVTEAFF
clone_size: -; j_call: TRBJ2-2; v_call: TRBV7-6; d_call: TRBD1; cdr3_nt: TGTGCCAGCAGCTCCCCGGGACAGGGAAGAAGGGAGCTGTTTTTT; cdr3_aa: CASSSPGQGRRELFF
clone_size: -; j_call: TRBJ2-5; v_call: TRBV11-3; d_call: TRBD1; cdr3_nt: TGTGCCAGCAGCCAGAGGGGGACAGGGTTGGAGACCCAGTACTTC; cdr3_aa: CASSQRGTGLETQYF
clone_size: once; j_call: TRBJ1-2; v_call: TRBV12-3/TRBV12-4; d_call: -; cdr3_nt: TGTGCCAGCACCCCGGGGGAGTACTATGGCTACACCTTC; cdr3_aa: CASTPGEYYGYTF
clone_size: -; j_call: TRBJ2-1; v_call: TRBV6-2/TRBV6-3; d_call: TRBD2; cdr3_nt: TGTGCCAGCAGCTCCTTAGCGGGGTACAATGAGCAGTTCTTC; cdr3_aa: CASSSLAGYNEQFF
clone_size: -; j_call: TRBJ1-2; v_call: TRBV30; d_call: -; cdr3_nt: TGTGCCTGGAGAGAGCAACAGTTAGACATCTATGGCTACACCTTC; cdr3_aa: CAWREQQLDIYGYTF
clone_size: -; j_call: TRBJ1-4; v_call: TRBV19; d_call: -; cdr3_nt: TGTGCCAGTACCTCCCGCGGGGAGTTTGAAAAACTGTTTTTT; cdr3_aa: CASTSRGEFEKLFF
clone_size: -; j_call: TRBJ1-2; v_call: TRBV29-1; d_call: TRBD1; cdr3_nt: TGCAGCGCTCCCGGGGCACAGGGGGCCGGTGGCTACACCTTC; cdr3_aa: CSAPGAQGAGGYTF
clone_size: -; j_call: TRBJ1-2; v_call: TRBV12-3/TRBV12-4; d_call: TRBD1; cdr3_nt: TGTGCCAGCAGCCAGGGACAGGGGGAAGGCTACACCTTC; cdr3_aa: CASSQGQGEGYTF
clone_size: -; j_call: TRBJ2-2; v_call: TRBV2; d_call: TRBD1; cdr3_nt: TGTGCCAGCTCGGGACAGGGAGGTTGGGGCGGGGAGCTGTTTTTT; cdr3_aa: CASSGQGGWGGELFF
clone_size: -; j_call: TRBJ1-1; v_call: TRBV19; d_call: -; cdr3_nt: TGTGCCAGTAGTATGAGGCAGGGTAAGGCTGAAGCTTTCTTT; cdr3_aa: CASSMRQGKAEAFF
clone_size: -; j_call: TRBJ2-7; v_call: TRBV4-2; d_call: TRBD2; cdr3_nt: TGTGCCAGCAGCCACATACTAGCGGGGACTTACGAGCAGTACTTC; cdr3_aa: CASSHILAGTYEQYF
clone_size: -; j_call: TRBJ1-4; v_call: TRBV2; d_call: -; cdr3_nt: TGTGCCAGCAGTGACCACAGGACTAATGAAAAACTGTTTTTT; cdr3_aa: CASSDHRTNEKLFF
clone_size: -; j_call: TRBJ1-2; v_call: TRBV3-1/TRBV3-2; d_call: -; cdr3_nt: TGTGCCAGCAGCCAAGACGGCGGGAACTATGGCTACACCTTC; cdr3_aa: CASSQDGGNYGYTF
clone_size: -; j_call: TRBJ2-5; v_call: TRBV20-1; d_call: -; cdr3_nt: TGCAGCCCTGAGGGAGAGACCCAGTACTTC; cdr3_aa: CSPEGETQYF
clone_size: few; j_call: TRBJ1-4; v_call: TRBV28; d_call: TRBD1; cdr3_nt: TGTGCCAGCAGTTCGGGACAGGGGGTTGAAAAACTGTTTTTT; cdr3_aa: CASSSGQGVEKLFF
clone_size: -; j_call: TRBJ1-3; v_call: TRBV14; d_call: -; cdr3_nt: TGTGCCAGCAGCCAAGATGCGGGGGATGGAAACACCATATATTTT; cdr3_aa: CASSQDAGDGNTIYF
clone_size: -; j_call: TRBJ2-7; v_call: TRBV7-2; d_call: -; cdr3_nt: TGTGCCAGCAGCTTGGTGGGGGCATGGGAGCAGTACTTC; cdr3_aa: CASSLVGAWEQYF
clone_size: -; j_call: TRBJ2-3; v_call: TRBV29-1; d_call: -; cdr3_nt: TGCAGCGTGGAGCAGAGTACAGATACGCAGTATTTT; cdr3_aa: CSVEQSTDTQYF
clone_size: -; j_call: TRBJ2-4; v_call: TRBV25-1; d_call: TRBD1; cdr3_nt: TGTGCCAGCAGTGCGACAGGGGGTTACATTCAGTACTTC; cdr3_aa: CASSATGGYIQYF
clone_size: -; j_call: TRBJ1-2; v_call: TRBV6-5; d_call: -; cdr3_nt: TGTGCCAGCAGTTACTACAATAACTATGGCTACACCTTC; cdr3_aa: CASSYYNNYGYTF
clone_size: -; j_call: TRBJ1-2; v_call: TRBV6-5; d_call: TRBD1; cdr3_nt: TGTGCCACCCAAACCCGGGACAGGGATGGCTACACCTTC; cdr3_aa: CATQTRDRDGYTF